This TCR beta chain was sequenced during a study of T-cell reconstitution after alpha-beta-depleted transplantation in children. Study-level points and caveats: Certain patients had high TCRbeta diversity at day 60, and it came from recipient T cells and thymic progenitors that survived. Approximately two months post-transplant, alpha-beta T cells reportedly originated from several hundred expanded graft clones. T-cell counts and diversity at one year following transplant were attributed mainly to newly produced T cells.

Unique molecular identifiers were used to barcode this TCRbeta library. TCRdb passed the PCR reads through MiXCR, listing each CDR3 protein once. The data show 490,000 or so distinct CDR3 sequences, with 10% to 13% seen just once and roughly 2.1% held by the top ten. The CDR3 has 16 residues. Germline V gene sequence: CDR1 KGHDR, CDR2 SFDVKD. After removal of 7 bases from V and 5 bases from J, the junction contained 11 bases not matched to a gene. This clonotype was observed at least ten times. What it binds is unknown. The chain recombines TRBV24-1 with TRBJ1-4; 8 bases fit TRBD1. This sequence originates from a child younger than 10 with inherited bone marrow failure, due to receive a stem cell transplant. Source: PBMCs, taken before TCRalphabeta/CD19-depleted stem cell transplant. Here the CDR3 DNA reads TGTGCCACCAGGCATCCAGGGACAGGCCAGAATGAAAAACTGTTTTTT. Protein: CATRHPGTGQNEKLFF.